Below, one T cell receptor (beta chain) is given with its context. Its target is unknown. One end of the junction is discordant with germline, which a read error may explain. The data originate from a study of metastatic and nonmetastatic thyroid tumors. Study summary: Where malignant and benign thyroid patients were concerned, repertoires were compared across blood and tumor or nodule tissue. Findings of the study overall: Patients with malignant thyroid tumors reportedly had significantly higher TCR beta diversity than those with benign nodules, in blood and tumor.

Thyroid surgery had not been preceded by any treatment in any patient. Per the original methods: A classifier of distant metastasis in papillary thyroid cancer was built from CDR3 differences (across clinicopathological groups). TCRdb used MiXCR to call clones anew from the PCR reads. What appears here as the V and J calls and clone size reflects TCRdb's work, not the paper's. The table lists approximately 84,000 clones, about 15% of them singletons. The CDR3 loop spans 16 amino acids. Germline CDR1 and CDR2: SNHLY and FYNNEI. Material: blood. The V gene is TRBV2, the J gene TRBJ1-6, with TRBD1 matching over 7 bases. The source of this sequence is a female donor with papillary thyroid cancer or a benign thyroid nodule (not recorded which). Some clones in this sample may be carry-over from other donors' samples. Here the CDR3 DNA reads TGTTCCAGCAGTGCCCCGGGGACAGCCAGGAATTCACCCCCCCACTTT. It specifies CSSSAPGTARNSPPHF.